Presented here are 8 T cell receptor beta chains from one specimen sequenced in a study of blood T cells in healthy people across ages (dated by TCRdb to about 2015). Library construction relied on 5' RACE. Sequencing was carried out with an Illumina HiSeq 2500. The second PCR ran for about 6 to 12 cycles and used a J-beta primer mix along with a sample-barcoded 5' primer. TCRdb reprocessed the public reads (quality trimming at Q25 with fastp, clone calling with MiXCR) and kept in-frame beta chains. Each record represents a unique CDR3 protein, reported with the most common genes and DNA among its rows. This sample holds roughly 2 million distinct CDR3 sequences; around half were observed only once. Clones ranked in the top ten supply approximately 2.1% of the sample. The sample was blood. All receptors come from a woman in her 40s in good health.

This clonotype showed up just once. The chain has TRBV27 and TRBJ2-3; D possibly uses TRBD1 or TRBD2 (5 bases each). Trimming removed 2 bases from V and 2 bases from J, with 14 bases in between. The CDR3 extends over 16 amino acids. Germline CDR1 MNHEY, CDR2 SMNVEV (reference sequence). The CDR3 bases are TGTGCCAGCAGTTTACTGGCCCTCGGGACCACAGATACGCAGTATTTT. This encodes CASSLLALGTTDTQYF.

In this sample, this clonotype turned up once. The rearrangement uses TRBV2 and TRBJ2-1, with 10 nucleotides matching TRBD2. Germline CDR1 SNHLY, CDR2 FYNNEI. The CDR3 is made up of 16 amino acids. V was pared by 7 bases and J by 3 bases, with 9 bases of the junction left unmatched. Here the CDR3 reads CASIGTGTSDYNEQFF. DNA for the CDR3: TGTGCCAGCATAGGGACCGGGACTAGCGACTACAATGAGCAGTTCTTC.

In this sample, this clonotype turned up a few times. This chain uses TRBV7-2 with TRBJ2-7, with TRBD1 identical over 9 bases. The ends lost 5 bases at V and 2 bases at J; junction bases unmatched: 7. Germline CDR1 SGHTA, CDR2 FQGNSA. The CDR3 length is 15 residues. Here the CDR3 DNA reads TGTGCCAGCAGCCCCGGACAGGGGTTTACCTACGAGCAGTACTTC. This sequence encodes CASSPGQGFTYEQYF.

The CDR3 nucleotides read TGTGCCAGCAGTTACCCCAGGGGGGGGGACTATGGCTACACCTTC. Translating it yields CASSYPRGGDYGYTF. The chain combines TRBV6-2 or TRBV6-3 with TRBJ1-2; 7 bases are shared with TRBD1. The V gene end was trimmed by 2 bases and the J gene end by 3 bases; junction bases not matched to a gene: 6. CDR3 length equals 15 residues. Germline loops: CDR1 MNHEY, CDR2 SVGEGT.

As for this clonotype: A much larger clone differs by one base, so this may be a read error. The V gene is TRBV29-1, the J gene TRBJ2-7; 7 bases map to TRBD1. Germline CDR1 is SQVTM and CDR2 is ANQGSEA. After removal of 4 bases from V and 3 bases from J, the junction contained 3 bases not matched to a gene. The CDR3 is 12 residues long. This chain's CDR3 is CSVGDSYYEQYF. The CDR3 nucleotides are TGCAGCGTTGGGGACAGCTACTACGAGCAGTACTTC.

This clonotype occurred a few times. For the CDR3, the DNA is TGCGCCAGCAGCGTCGACAGGACAGGCACCAAAAACATTCAGTACTTC. This encodes CASSVDRTGTKNIQYF. The chain couples TRBV5-1 to TRBJ2-4; 7 bases align to TRBD1. After removal of 4 bases from V and 2 bases from J, the junction contained 9 bases not matched to a gene. This CDR3 region has 16 residues. The germline CDR1 and CDR2 sequences are SGHRS and YFSETQ.

This sequence joins TRBV6-7 and TRBJ1-2; a weak D match, TRBD1 (5 bases). TRBV6-7 is flagged as an ORF with uncertain function. This CDR3 is built from 13 residues. V was clipped by 10 bases and J by 4 bases, with 16 bases between them. The chain's CDR3 is CATETGTAYGYTF. The CDR3 nucleotides read TGTGCCACCGAAACCGGGACGGCCTATGGCTACACCTTC.

This chain connects TRBV7-3 to TRBJ1-2; TRBD1 is a possible D gene (5 bases). V was cut by 5 bases and J by 4 bases, with 14 bases left in between. CDR1 is SGHTA, CDR2 FQGTGA, per germline. The CDR3 covers 14 residues. Here the CDR3 DNA reads TGTGCCAGCAGCCACCGGGGACTGGTCTATGGCTACACCTTC. Its translation: CASSHRGLVYGYTF.